Presented here are 14 T cell receptor beta chains from one specimen sequenced in a study of cytomegalovirus exposure and HLA in healthy donors (dated 2017 in TCRdb). To prepare the library, the immunoSEQ multiplex PCR assay was applied. For the multiplex PCR, a mixture combining 60 forward primers for TCR Vbeta segments and 13 reverse primers for TCR Jbeta segments was used. Drawn from immuneACCESS, this table holds only the in-frame rearrangements with V and J called that TCRdb kept. Clones are partly lost; checked studies trace under half to an unresolved V gene and leave the rest unexplained. This sample is represented by around 98,000 clones; 70% of them were singletons. The ten most abundant clones make up around 2.3% of the sample. Sequencing was carried out using PBMCs. These receptors were collected from a man aged 50-60 years in good health and CMV-seronegative.

This chain links TRBV28 with TRBJ1-6; 7 nucleotides line up with TRBD1. There are 15 residues in the CDR3. After removal of 4 bases from V and 5 bases from J, the junction contained 5 bases not matched to a gene. In germline, CDR1 is MDHEN, CDR2 SYDVKM. The CDR3 region has the DNA TGTGCCAGCAGTTCCCTACAGGGGAATAATTCACCCCTCCACTTT. Protein sequence: CASSSLQGNNSPLHF.

V is TRBV7-3 and J is TRBJ2-1, with TRBD2 matching 7 bases. The CDR3 is 16 amino acids. Germline-derived CDR1 and CDR2 are SGHTA and FQGTGA. The V segment lost 0 bases and the J segment 0 bases; nucleotides outside the gene matches: 2. The CDR3: CASSLTRTSSYNEQFF. The CDR3 DNA reads as TGTGCCAGCAGCTTAACCCGGACTAGCTCCTACAATGAGCAGTTCTTC.

The V gene is TRBV29-1, the J gene TRBJ1-1; D is perhaps TRBD1 (6 bases). CDR1 and CDR2 from the germline V gene are SQVTM and ANQGSEA. This CDR3 spans 13 amino acids. The V end lost 0 bases, the J end lost 11 bases, and 16 bases lay between the germline ends. CDR3 nucleotides: TGCAGCGTTGAAGATGGAAACCAGCAGGGGGCTTTCTTT. Its protein product is CSVEDGNQQGAFF.

The chain uses TRBV5-8 and TRBJ2-7; tentatively, D is TRBD2 (5 bases). The CDR3 loop spans 15 amino acids. Trimming shortened V by 1 base and J by 3 bases, and 14 bases separated the two germline ends. Looked up from germline, CDR1 is SGHTS and CDR2 is YDEGEE. The CDR3 region is CASSLLSERIYEQYF. CDR3 sequence (DNA): TGTGCCAGCAGCTTGCTGTCTGAGCGGATCTACGAGCAGTACTTC.

This clone showed up just once. The chain couples TRBV21-1 to TRBJ1-4; the D segment call TRBD1 is taken from the table without a DNA check. TRBV21-1 is termed a pseudogene. The CDR3 contains 16 residues. In nucleotides, the CDR3 is TGTGCCAGCAGCAAATCGCAGGGGCCAACTAATGAAAAACTGTTTTTT. It codes for CASSKSQGPTNEKLFF.

The chain links TRBV19 to TRBJ2-3; possibly TRBD2 for D (6 bases). Between the trimmed V and J ends, which lost 7 bases and 1 base, there was a span of 12 bases. The CDR3 is made up of 14 amino acids. Germline values: CDR1 LNHDA, CDR2 SQIVND (reference sequence). CDR3 DNA: TGTGCCAGTACCCCGGGGGAGGGCACAGATACGCAGTATTTT. Translated: CASTPGEGTDTQYF.

This clone came up a few times. The chain has TRBV2 and TRBJ2-7, with D perhaps TRBD2 (5 bases). With 5 bases removed from V and 3 bases from J, the gap between germline ends came to 11 bases. Germline loops: CDR1 SNHLY, CDR2 FYNNEI. The length of the CDR3 is 13 residues. In DNA form, the CDR3 reads TGTGCCAGCAGTAGGCGGGTAGTCTACGAGCAGTACTTC. This sequence encodes CASSRRVVYEQYF.

This sequence joins TRBV18 and TRBJ1-1; D is undetermined. The CDR3 spans 16 residues. The germline V gene has CDR1 KGHSH and CDR2 LQKENI. Trimming left V 6 bases short and J 0 bases short, with 17 bases between. The CDR3 DNA sequence: TGTGCCAGCTCCGCCGTGGGAGGGCCCTTGAACACTGAAGCTTTCTTT. Its protein is CASSAVGGPLNTEAFF. Looking up the rest from reference TRBV18 and TRBJ1-1 gives the full variable domain: NAGVMQNPRHLVRRRGQEARLRCSPMKGHSHVYWYRQLPEEGLKFMVYLQKENIIDESGMPKERFSAEFPKEGPSILRIQQVVRGDSAAYFCASSAVGGPLNTEAFFGQGTRLTVV.

The chain uses TRBV5-6 and TRBJ2-2; weak D call: TRBD2 (6 bases). There are 19 residues in the CDR3. Germline V gene data show CDR1 as SGHDT and CDR2 as YYEEEE. V was shortened by 3 bases and J by 4 bases, with 25 bases between the two germline ends. CDR3 region: CASSSAVRGIKVGTGELFF. The CDR3 bases are TGTGCCAGCAGCTCCGCCGTCCGGGGGATTAAAGTGGGCACCGGGGAGCTGTTTTTT. Full variable domain (outside the CDR3, taken from reference TRBV5-6 and TRBJ2-2): DAGVTQSPTHLIKTRGQQVTLRCSPKSGHDTVSWYQQALGQGPQFIFQYYEEEERQRGNFPDRFSGHQFPNYSSELNVNALLLGDSALYLCASSSAVRGIKVGTGELFFGEGSRLTVL.

The chain is built from TRBV10-3 and TRBJ1-5, with 7 bases lining up with TRBD1. Germline CDR1 ENHRY, CDR2 SYGVKD. J gave up 0 bases and V 6 bases, and 5 bases lay outside the gene matches. The CDR3 contains 15 residues. This chain's CDR3 is CAIRSTGDSNQPQHF. CDR3 bases: TGTGCCATCAGGTCAACAGGGGATAGCAATCAGCCCCAGCATTTT.

CDR3 protein: CASSPSWGQGRYTEAFF. The CDR3 DNA reads TGTGCCAGCAGCCCGTCTTGGGGACAGGGTAGATATACTGAAGCTTTCTTT. This chain uses TRBV5-6 with TRBJ1-1, with 9 nucleotides matching TRBD1. CDR3 length: 17 amino acids. Germline-derived CDR1 and CDR2 are SGHDT and YYEEEE. J gave up 5 bases and V 4 bases, and 15 bases lay outside the gene matches.

This clone was seen only a few times. The chain recombines TRBV5-1 with TRBJ2-3; perhaps TRBD2 as D (5 bases). The CDR3 is 16 residues long. V gave up 4 bases and J gave up 0 bases, with 15 bases separating them. Germline CDR1 is SGHRS and CDR2 is YFSETQ. The CDR3 sequence: CASSGSRGRSTDTQYF. The CDR3 coding sequence is TGCGCCAGCAGCGGCAGCCGGGGAAGGAGCACAGATACGCAGTATTTT.

This chain links TRBV28 with TRBJ2-3; TRBD1 aligns across 7 bases. The CDR3 runs 15 residues. Germline CDR1 MDHEN, CDR2 SYDVKM. V gave up 5 bases and J gave up 0 bases; unmatched junction bases: 5. The CDR3 bases are TGTGCCAGCAGTGAGACAGGGTTTAGCACAGATACGCAGTATTTT. Translating gives CASSETGFSTDTQYF. The variable domain in full, completed from reference TRBV28 and TRBJ2-3, reads DVKVTQSSRYLVKRTGEKVFLECVQDMDHENMFWYRQDPGLGLRLIYFSYDVKMKEKGDIPEGYSVSREKKERFSLILESASTNQTSMYLCASSETGFSTDTQYFGPGTRLTVL.

In its sample, this clone was seen a few times. The J gene is TRBJ2-5, the V gene TRBV7-9, with D possibly TRBD2 on 5 matching bases. The length of the CDR3 is 12 residues. Germline CDR1 SEHNR, CDR2 FQNEAQ (reference sequence). V was shortened by 3 bases and J by 9 bases, with 11 bases between the two germline ends. CDR3 sequence (DNA): TGTGCCAGCAGCTTTGGGAGCTGGGCCCAGTACTTC. Amino acid sequence: CASSFGSWAQYF. Full variable domain (missing parts from reference TRBV7-9 and TRBJ2-5): DTGVSQNPRHKITKRGQNVTFRCDPISEHNRLYWYRQTLGQGPEFLTYFQNEAQLEKSRLLSDRFSAERPKGSFSTLEIQRTEQGDSAMYLCASSFGSWAQYFGPGTRLLVL.